The source of this TCR beta chain is a study of human T cells and chemical hapten exposure. Whole-study results and caveats: Expanded TCR counts at PT1 were positively correlated with the patch test score.

In TCRdb, the RACE reads were re-called with MiXCR into one record per CDR3 protein. The table shows tens of thousands of distinct CDR3 sequences, with 8.5% occurring only once. The V and J ends lost 3 bases and 0 bases respectively, with 12 bases between them. This CDR3 spans 16 amino acids. Germline values: CDR1 SGHTA, CDR2 FQGNSA. This clonotype was recorded at least ten times. Its antigen is unknown. Stated time point: patch test 2, 6 weeks after DPC sensitization. Treatment defined: therapeutic diphenylcyclopropenone sensitization with weekly scalp DPC. The input for sequencing was whole blood, taken in connection with sensitization to the hapten diphenylcyclopropenone (DPC). The TCR comes from a woman aged 45-65 years with alopecia areata. Some clones in this sample may be carry-over from other donors' samples. This chain links TRBV7-2 with TRBJ1-3; D perhaps matches TRBD1 (5 bases). The CDR3 sequence is CASSLGHAASGNTIYF. As DNA, the CDR3 is TGTGCCAGCAGCTTGGGGCACGCCGCCTCTGGAAACACCATATATTTT.